This record covers a single TCR beta chain. The antigen is unknown. Germline V gene sequence: CDR1 SGHVS, CDR2 FQNEAQ. The CDR3 is 12 amino acids. The V end was cut by 5 bases, the J end by 11 bases, with 13 bases between. This table comes from immunoSEQ multiplex PCR, and its TCRdb copy is limited to in-frame clones, with some not included. Of over 35,000 clones listed, over 80% are singletons. This record belongs to a study of PD-L1 blockade in urothelial cancer. Study conclusions and caveats: A below-median TCR clonality in blood before treatment predicted better survival.

As for time point: pretreatment peripheral blood. The chain employs TRBV7-8 and TRBJ1-5, with D perhaps TRBD1 (6 bases). Sequences were derived from PBMCs, sampled around atezolizumab (anti-PD-L1) treatment. The receptor was isolated from a man at least 80 years old with urothelial cancer. CDR3 residues: CASSPGGRAQHF. CDR3 DNA sequence: TGTGCCAGCAGCCCTGGGGGCCGAGCCCAGCATTTT.